The rows below give T cell receptor beta chains drawn from one sample of a study of follicular helper T cells after annual influenza vaccination. The table came from immunoSEQ multiplex PCR; TCRdb's copy has only in-frame clones and leaves some out. The table has around 4,200 clones, about 80% seen once. Sequencing was performed on CXCR5- memory CD4+ T cells sorted from blood, taken 7 days after influenza vaccination. The source of these receptors is an adult who received the influenza vaccine. The CDR3 runs from the conserved cysteine through the conserved F or W.

cdr3_aa	v_call	j_call
CASSQTLTGELFF	TRBV4-2	TRBJ2-2
CASSLGGGQGTEQYF	TRBV7-9	TRBJ2-7
CASSPSLAGGNNEQFF	TRBV18	TRBJ2-1
CASSLVDLYGYTF	TRBV7-2	TRBJ1-2
CACTPGAEEKLFF	TRBV30	TRBJ1-4
CASSYQETQYF	TRBV18	TRBJ2-5
CASSYVSGGGHNEQFF	TRBV6-6	TRBJ2-1
CASSWGAPFQETQYF	TRBV5-4	TRBJ2-5
CASSLLGVNTEAFF	TRBV7-9	TRBJ1-1
CASTLTSGVDTQYF	TRBV28	TRBJ2-3
CASSASGGHQETQYF	TRBV9	TRBJ2-5
CAWGVGRDWETQYF	TRBV30	TRBJ2-5
CASSSSGTGYQPQHF	TRBV28	TRBJ1-5
CASSLEIGGLSGNTIYF	TRBV5-1	TRBJ1-3
CAWSFHLGAEKLFF	TRBV30	TRBJ1-4
CASSFRGAGGSPLHF	TRBV7-2	TRBJ1-6
CASSPYTRSGTGLEQYF	TRBV18	TRBJ2-7
CSVEDVETQYF	TRBV29-1	TRBJ2-5
CASSKGGLLYGYTF	TRBV11-2	TRBJ1-2
CASSLHRDRASPLHF	TRBV7-8	TRBJ1-6
CASRGLATGEVYEQYF	TRBV28	TRBJ2-7
CAWSTRDFTYEQYF	TRBV30	TRBJ2-7
CASSIDRSQNYGYTF	TRBV19	TRBJ1-2
CASSATTSSEQYF	TRBV10-1	TRBJ2-7
CASSLAHGGDTQYF	TRBV7-9	TRBJ2-3
CASSLLGSIDNTEAFF	TRBV5-1	TRBJ1-1